This is a list of T cell receptor beta chains from one sample in a study of T cell responses to AZD1222 COVID-19 vaccine. Sequencing used immunoSEQ multiplex PCR; TCRdb keeps in-frame clones, though not all of them. The sample carries tens of thousands of clones, approximately 79% recorded once. The input for sequencing was peripheral blood, taken on day 0 of MenACWY control vaccination. Source of these receptors: an adult in good health. CDR3s include the opening cysteine and the closing phenylalanine or tryptophan.

v_call	j_call	cdr3_aa
TRBV28	TRBJ1-3	CASGGQSAGNTIYF
TRBV10-3	TRBJ2-1	CASGRPLAGGSYNEQFF
TRBV6-5	TRBJ1-3	CASSLGTGNTIYF
TRBV19	TRBJ2-6	CASSIEAVTSGANVLTF
TRBV30	TRBJ1-6	CAWSIQGNSPLHF
TRBV30	TRBJ1-4	CAWSPRTHQEEKLFF
TRBV6-5	TRBJ1-1	CASSYDWGGTEAFF
TRBV7-9	TRBJ2-5	CASSRREISGGQETQYF
TRBV7-9	TRBJ1-5	CASSLAGTERQPQHF
TRBV30	TRBJ2-3	CAWSVVWAGSTDTQYF
TRBV27	TRBJ1-5	CASSSSQPIGINQPQHF
TRBV7-7	TRBJ2-1	CASSSGLTSYNEQFF
TRBV6-5	TRBJ1-1	CASSTGTEAFF
TRBV28	TRBJ1-1	CAIRTGSYTEAFF
TRBV11-3	TRBJ2-1	CASSTRDGGYNEQFF
TRBV2	TRBJ1-3	CASSEKGHPLSGNTIYF
TRBV4-2	TRBJ1-2	CASSQESGPLEGYTF
TRBV5-1	TRBJ1-2	CASSSDPGVSGYTF
TRBV18	TRBJ1-3	CASSPTGTLAGNTIYF
TRBV5-1	TRBJ2-2	CASSWDGVGELFF
TRBV6-5	TRBJ1-2	CASAQGSGYTF
TRBV6-5	TRBJ2-1	CASSKSPRGSEQFF
TRBV2	TRBJ2-7	CASTSNRLAGEGEQYF
TRBV2	TRBJ2-7	CASRRQADEQYF
TRBV28	TRBJ2-7	CASRTGWGGSVGEQYF
TRBV7-9	TRBJ1-2	CAAGAYNYGYTF
TRBV5-6	TRBJ2-3	CASSFVWTGVVSTDTQYF
TRBV7-9	TRBJ1-5	CASSSSKSGGSNQPQHF
TRBV28	TRBJ2-2	CASSRGGDTGELFF
TRBV9	TRBJ1-3	CASSRLGDSSGNTIYF
TRBV2	TRBJ2-2	CASRGGVTGELFF
TRBV3-1/TRBV3-2	TRBJ1-1	CASSQGGNTEAFF
TRBV9	TRBJ1-3	CASSKLGDSSGNTIYF
TRBV10-1	TRBJ2-5	CASSESQGTRETQYF